This entry lists 2 T cell receptor beta chains sequenced from one sample in a study of blood T cells in healthy people across ages. Together with a sample-barcoded 5' primer, a J-beta primer mix was included in a second PCR lasting about 7 to 11 cycles. From the 5' RACE reads, TCRdb called clonotypes with MiXCR, one entry per CDR3 protein. The sample has 1.8 million or so distinct CDR3 sequences; about two fifths are singletons. The specimen was blood. Receptor source: a human donor in good health.

This rearrangement joins TRBV12-3 or TRBV12-4 to TRBJ1-2; 7 bases map to TRBD1. CDR3 length: 15 amino acids. The junction had 6 bases not matched to a gene; V was cut back by 5 bases and J by 0 bases. The CDR3 is CASSRGTATNYGYTF. The CDR3 DNA reads TGTGCCAGCAGTCGAGGGACAGCCACTAACTATGGCTACACCTTC.

There are a few counts of this clonotype. This chain connects TRBV6-5 to TRBJ2-7; 12 bases map to TRBD2. Germline values: CDR1 MNHEY, CDR2 SVGAGI. This CDR3 spans 16 amino acids. Trimming cost V 11 bases and J 3 bases; bases outside gene matches: 14. The chain's CDR3 is CASAASGGAKIYEQYF. The CDR3 nucleotides are TGTGCCTCTGCGGCTAGCGGGGGGGCAAAGATCTACGAGCAGTACTTC.